This TCR beta chain was identified during a study of cytomegalovirus exposure and HLA in healthy donors. Concerning this clone itself: Antigen specificity is unknown.

The PCR had 60 Vbeta and 13 Jbeta primers. TCRdb's copy holds only in-frame clones and misses some; the assay was immunoSEQ multiplex PCR. Seen here are about 170,000 clones, more than 70% observed once, and the top ten hold roughly 1.6%. Study results and caveats: Researchers reportedly found TCR beta sequences accurately predicted most subjects' HLA-A and HLA-B alleles. Later work found that TCR association rates differed between HLA loci; DRB1 had the most and HLA-C the fewest.

The source is a girl aged 5-17 years in good health and CMV-seronegative. Material: PBMCs.

CDR3 DNA: TGTGCCAGCAGCCTTACCGGGACAGGGATGAGGGGCTACACCTTC. This sequence encodes CASSLTGTGMRGYTF. V is TRBV16 and J is TRBJ1-2; TRBD1 agrees at 9 bases. The CDR3 is 15 amino acids. The germline gives CDR1 KGHSY, CDR2 FQNENV. Trimming removed 4 bases from V and 8 bases from J; junction bases left unmatched: 11. The full variable domain, with the rest looked up from reference TRBV16 and TRBJ1-2, is GEEVAQTPKHLVRGEGQKAKLYCAPIKGHSYVFWYQQVLKNEFKFLISFQNENVFDETGMPKERFSAKCLPNSPCSLEIQATKLEDSAVYFCASSLTGTGMRGYTFGSGTRLTVV.